This entry lists 15 T cell receptor beta chains sequenced from one sample in a study of Ad26.COV2.S vaccination and SARS-CoV-2 variants. Sequenced by immunoSEQ multiplex PCR; TCRdb stores in-frame clones only, minus some. The data contain about 680,000 clones, around 90% of them singletons. Treatment given: approximately 18 received Ad26.COV2.S at low or high dose, single or two shots; about five received placebo; per-sample allocation not given. Samples analyzed were those drawn on day 63 after the first vaccine or placebo injection. The material was peripheral blood, obtained in a trial of Ad26.COV2.S vaccine versus placebo. Receptors originate from a person between 18 and 60 years old who received the Ad26.COV2.S COVID-19 vaccine or a placebo.

This clone was seen only once. The genes are TRBV24-1 and TRBJ2-3; no reliable D call. V shed 7 bases and J shed 5 bases, with 9 bases lying between them. The length of the CDR3 is 12 residues. CDR1 is KGHDR and CDR2 is SFDVKD in the germline V gene. For the CDR3, the DNA is TGTGCCACCAGCCGACGTGGAGATACGCAGTATTTT. Translation: CATSRRGDTQYF.

This clone was recorded only once. This chain uses TRBV20-1 with TRBJ2-5, with D hard to call. The CDR3 has 10 amino acids. V lost 7 bases and J 5 bases, leaving 8 bases between the germline ends. CDR1 is DFQATT and CDR2 is SNEGSKA in the germline V gene (reference sequence). The CDR3 loop reads CSGSKETQYF. In DNA, the CDR3 is TGCAGTGGAAGTAAGGAGACCCAGTACTTC.

The chain joins TRBV19 to TRBJ2-4; no reliable D call. With 4 bases removed from V and 0 bases from J, the gap between germline ends came to 10 bases. CDR3 length: 15 residues. Per the germline V gene, CDR1 is LNHDA and CDR2 is SQIVND (reference sequence). The CDR3 is CASSNQALAKNIQYF. CDR3 nucleotides: TGTGCCAGTAGTAACCAGGCGTTAGCCAAAAACATTCAGTACTTC.

This clone was counted a single time. The V and J genes are TRBV5-1 and TRBJ2-1; either TRBD1 or TRBD2 may supply D (5 bases each). This CDR3 has 15 amino acids. Trimming cost V 5 bases and J 0 bases, with 12 bases left between them. Germline assignment: CDR1 SGHRS and CDR2 YFSETQ. For the CDR3, the DNA is TGCGCCAGCAGTATGGCAGGGAGCTCCTACAATGAGCAGTTCTTC. This translates into CASSMAGSSYNEQFF. Full variable domain (remainder filled in from reference TRBV5-1 and TRBJ2-1): KAGVTQTPRYLIKTRGQQVTLSCSPISGHRSVSWYQQTPGQGLQFLFEYFSETQRNKGNFPGRFSGRQFSNSRSEMNVSTLELGDSALYLCASSMAGSSYNEQFFGPGTRLTVL.

The chain has TRBV6-6 and TRBJ1-1; unclear D gene. Trimming shortened V by 8 bases and J by 4 bases, and 8 bases separated the two germline ends. The germline V gene has CDR1 MNHNY and CDR2 SVGAGI (reference sequence). The CDR3 runs to 11 residues. The CDR3, as DNA: TGTGCCAGCCAGGTTGGCACTGAAGCTTTCTTT. It specifies CASQVGTEAFF.

The V gene is TRBV7-2, the J gene TRBJ1-4, with no clear D. This CDR3 is 14 amino acids long. CDR1 and CDR2 (germline): SGHTA, FQGNSA. Trimming cost V 2 bases and J 3 bases, with 7 bases left between them. CDR3 loop: CASSLRSSNEKLFF. The CDR3 nucleotides are TGTGCCAGCAGCTTAAGGAGCTCTAATGAAAAACTGTTTTTT.

In the case of this clone: Different DNA sequences within this sample yield the same CDR3. This chain links TRBV11-2 with TRBJ2-7; TRBD1 is a possible D gene (5 bases). Trimming left V 5 bases short and J 2 bases short, with 16 bases between. Germline V gene sequence: CDR1 SGHAT, CDR2 FQNNGV. This CDR3 has 15 residues. CDR3 coding DNA: TGTGCCAGCAGCGCCCGACAGACCGTAACCTACGAGCAGTACTTC. Its protein is CASSARQTVTYEQYF.

The V gene is TRBV27, the J gene TRBJ2-1, with 10 bases lining up with TRBD1. Unmatched junction bases numbered 4, after V lost 3 bases and J lost 5 bases. CDR1 and CDR2 (germline): MNHEY, SMNVEV (reference sequence). There are 15 residues in the CDR3. CDR3 protein: CASSLGQGSHNEQFF. CDR3 coding DNA: TGTGCCAGCAGTTTGGGACAGGGGTCCCACAATGAGCAGTTCTTC.

The chain recombines TRBV7-9 with TRBJ2-7; maybe TRBD1 (6 bases). The CDR3 loop spans 14 amino acids. Germline assignment: CDR1 SEHNR and CDR2 FQNEAQ (reference sequence). V dropped 8 bases and J dropped 0 bases, with 14 bases sitting between them. The CDR3 DNA follows: TGTGCCAGCGGACCAACAGGGAACTCCTACGAGCAGTACTTC. This gives the protein CASGPTGNSYEQYF.

This clone was detected many times. The chain uses TRBV6-2 or TRBV6-3 and TRBJ2-1; TRBD2 matches 9 bases. Germline CDR1 reads MNHEY; CDR2 reads SVGEGT. V gave up 4 bases and J gave up 10 bases; unmatched junction bases: 11. The CDR3 totals 15 residues. Written as DNA, the CDR3 is TGTGCCAGCAGTTCCCCGACTAGCGGCGGTGCGGAGCAGTTCTTC. Amino acids: CASSSPTSGGAEQFF.

The chain is built from TRBV6-5 and TRBJ2-7; the match to TRBD2 covers 8 bases. Per germline, CDR1 MNHEY and CDR2 SVGAGI. The V and J ends lost 7 bases and 2 bases, in that order; junction bases with no gene match: 7. The CDR3 extends over 14 amino acids. The CDR3 here is CASTKPGGAYEQYF. DNA for the CDR3: TGTGCCAGCACAAAACCCGGGGGGGCCTACGAGCAGTACTTC.

The chain recombines TRBV30 with TRBJ1-1, with D uncertain. This CDR3 is built from 14 residues. V dropped 2 bases and J dropped 0 bases, with 10 bases sitting between them. From germline, CDR1 is GTSNPN and CDR2 SVGIG (reference sequence). The CDR3 loop is CAWSPPGMNTEAFF. DNA of the CDR3: TGTGCCTGGAGTCCGCCGGGGATGAACACTGAAGCTTTCTTT.

This clone was seen only once. The chain joins TRBV5-5 to TRBJ2-3, with 14 bases matching TRBD2. This CDR3 is 18 amino acids long. The V and J ends lost 3 bases and 2 bases, in that order; junction bases with no gene match: 8. Germline assignment: CDR1 SGHKS and CDR2 YYEKEE (reference sequence). CDR3 amino acids: CASSSGTSGGYLTDTQYF. In nucleotides, the CDR3 is TGTGCCAGCAGCTCCGGGACTAGCGGGGGATACCTCACAGATACGCAGTATTTT.

J is TRBJ2-1 and V is TRBV4-1, with D possibly matching TRBD1 (6 bases). V was pared by 0 bases and J by 10 bases, with 16 bases between. Looked up from germline, CDR1 is MGHRA and CDR2 is YSYEKL. The CDR3 runs 15 residues. For the CDR3, the DNA is TGCGCCAGCAGCCAAGATAGGGGGTCGGTACGGGAGCAGTTCTTC. This codes for CASSQDRGSVREQFF.

V is TRBV6-5 and J is TRBJ2-2, with 7 bases matching TRBD1. Losses at the gene ends were 6 bases for V and 6 bases for J; bases not matched to a gene: 10. The germline CDR1 and CDR2 sequences are MNHEY and SVGAGI. The CDR3 consists of 15 residues. The CDR3: CASRPTGVGPGELFF. In DNA, the CDR3 is TGTGCCAGCAGACCCACAGGGGTAGGGCCCGGGGAGCTGTTTTTT.